Each of the 22 T cell receptor beta chains below was sequenced from the same sample in a study of OX40 agonist ivuxolimab in advanced cancers. Libraries were prepared by immunoSEQ multiplex PCR; TCRdb keeps only in-frame clonotypes and omits some of them. The sample lists around 46,000 clones, 60% to 80% occurring once. The sequenced sample was CD4+ or CD8+ T cells sorted from blood, obtained in a trial of the OX40 agonist ivuxolimab. The source of these receptors is an adult with an advanced solid tumor such as melanoma, head and neck, liver or kidney cancer.

The rearrangement joins TRBV18 to TRBJ2-5; maybe TRBD1 (5 bases). Per the germline V gene, CDR1 is KGHSH and CDR2 is LQKENI. The ends were cut back, 2 bases at V and 5 bases at J, with 9 bases in the middle. The CDR3 spans 13 residues. The CDR3 DNA is TGTGCCAGCTCACCAGCAGGGTTGGAGACCCAGTACTTC. Encoded protein: CASSPAGLETQYF. Filled out from reference TRBV18 and TRBJ2-5, the complete variable domain reads NAGVMQNPRHLVRRRGQEARLRCSPMKGHSHVYWYRQLPEEGLKFMVYLQKENIIDESGMPKERFSAEFPKEGPSILRIQQVVRGDSAAYFCASSPAGLETQYFGPGTRLLVL.

This clone was seen a single time. The chain couples TRBV11-1 to TRBJ2-5; no clear D gene. This CDR3 spans 15 amino acids. From germline, CDR1 is SGHAT and CDR2 FQDESV (reference sequence). Trimming took 2 bases from V and 2 from J, leaving 12 bases between them. The CDR3 spells CASSLRPARQETQYF. CDR3 bases: TGTGCCAGCAGCTTAAGGCCGGCCAGACAAGAGACCCAGTACTTC.

The rearrangement joins TRBV5-1 to TRBJ2-7; 7 bases are shared with TRBD2. The CDR3 contains 13 residues. CDR1 is SGHRS and CDR2 is YFSETQ in the germline V gene. Trimming took 7 bases from V and 3 from J; bases not matched to a gene: 7. The CDR3 loop reads CASALREGYEQYF. Written as DNA, the CDR3 is TGCGCCAGCGCCCTGAGGGAGGGCTACGAGCAGTACTTC.

The chain joins TRBV5-1 to TRBJ1-6; 7 bases match TRBD1. The V gene end was trimmed by 2 bases and the J gene end by 5 bases; junction bases not matched to a gene: 4. The CDR3 consists of 15 residues. Per germline, CDR1 SGHRS and CDR2 YFSETQ. The chain's CDR3 is CASSLAGTDNSPLHF. The CDR3 DNA reads as TGCGCCAGCAGCTTAGCGGGGACAGATAATTCACCCCTCCACTTT.

This clone was seen a single time. This chain connects TRBV4-1 to TRBJ2-5; TRBD1 is a possible D gene (6 bases). The CDR3 is made up of 14 amino acids. V shed 5 bases and J shed 4 bases, with 14 bases lying between them. Per germline, CDR1 MGHRA and CDR2 YSYEKL. The DNA for the CDR3 is TGCGCCAGCAGCAGACAGGTCCAGGCAGAGACCCAGTACTTC. Residues: CASSRQVQAETQYF.

J is TRBJ2-7 and V is TRBV5-1; no definite D call. Germline V gene data show CDR1 as SGHRS and CDR2 as YFSETQ. V was shortened by 0 bases and J by 10 bases, with 11 bases between the two germline ends. The CDR3 consists of 12 residues. The CDR3 DNA sequence: TGCGCCAGCAGCTTGGACAGTCTGGGTCAGTACTTC. This encodes CASSLDSLGQYF.

The sample holds a few counts of this clone. This sequence joins TRBV9 and TRBJ2-2, with D perhaps TRBD1 (5 bases). Germline assignment: CDR1 SGDLS and CDR2 YYNGEE. The CDR3 extends over 14 amino acids. V lost 1 base to trimming and J lost 7 bases, with 11 bases between them. CDR3 sequence: CASSVIVTDGELFF. The DNA for the CDR3 is TGTGCCAGCAGCGTAATAGTGACAGACGGGGAGCTGTTTTTT.

This chain joins TRBV6-5 and TRBJ2-1; 11 positions match TRBD2. The J segment lost 3 bases and the V segment lost 3 bases, leaving 1 base of the junction unmatched. The germline V gene has CDR1 MNHEY and CDR2 SVGAGI. CDR3 size: 15 residues. The CDR3 region is CASSYTSGSYNEQFF. CDR3 nucleotide sequence: TGTGCCAGCAGTTATACTAGCGGGAGCTACAATGAGCAGTTCTTC.

Only a few counts were recorded for this clone. This chain connects TRBV2 to TRBJ2-7, with 8 bases lining up with TRBD1. Germline V gene lookup returns CDR1 SNHLY and CDR2 FYNNEI. V trimming: 8 bases; J trimming: 6 bases; junction bases outside the gene matches: 12. There are 14 residues in the CDR3. This CDR3 reads CASSEDRVRLEQYF. In nucleotides, the CDR3 is TGTGCCAGCTCTGAGGACAGGGTAAGACTCGAGCAGTACTTC.

This chain links TRBV27 with TRBJ1-5; the D is unclear. The CDR3 spans 13 residues. The V end was cut by 3 bases, the J end by 7 bases, with 10 bases between. From germline, CDR1 is MNHEY and CDR2 SMNVEV (reference sequence). As DNA, the CDR3 is TGTGCCAGCAGTTTTCAGGCCAAGCAGCCCCAGCATTTT. Translating gives CASSFQAKQPQHF.

The gene calls are TRBV11-3 and TRBJ1-1, with no clear D. With 3 bases removed from V and 1 base from J, the gap between germline ends came to 6 bases. Germline V gives CDR1 SGHNT, CDR2 YENEEA. There are 13 residues in the CDR3. DNA for the CDR3: TGTGCCAGCAGCTTTTCCAGGAACACTGAAGCTTTCTTT. Amino acids: CASSFSRNTEAFF.

This clone was observed once. This chain uses TRBV5-1 with TRBJ1-1; D is possibly TRBD1 (6 bases). V was trimmed by 6 bases and J by 4 bases, leaving 25 bases between them. Germline CDR1 SGHRS, CDR2 YFSETQ. The CDR3 consists of 17 residues. The CDR3 region is CASKPPGGGGSGTEAFF. The CDR3 coding sequence is TGCGCCAGCAAACCCCCCGGGGGAGGGGGTAGTGGCACTGAAGCTTTCTTT. Looking up the rest from reference TRBV5-1 and TRBJ1-1 gives the full variable domain: KAGVTQTPRYLIKTRGQQVTLSCSPISGHRSVSWYQQTPGQGLQFLFEYFSETQRNKGNFPGRFSGRQFSNSRSEMNVSTLELGDSALYLCASKPPGGGGSGTEAFFGQGTRLTVV.

This rearrangement joins TRBV5-1 to TRBJ2-7; the D is unclear. CDR3 length equals 14 residues. The germline V gene encodes CDR1 SGHRS and CDR2 YFSETQ. Trimming shortened V by 0 bases and J by 7 bases, and 14 bases separated the two germline ends. The CDR3 nucleotides are TGCGCCAGCAGCTTGGACGGCGGATTACGGGAGCAGTACTTC. Translation gives CASSLDGGLREQYF.

This clone was observed a single time. The chain couples TRBV7-3 to TRBJ2-3, with TRBD2 matching over 7 bases. Germline loops: CDR1 SGHTA, CDR2 FQGTGA. Trimming at V came to 5 bases and at J to 10 bases, leaving 12 bases not matched to a gene. The CDR3 has 14 residues. The chain's CDR3 is CASSPGGGVWPQYF. Written as DNA, the CDR3 is TGTGCCAGCAGCCCTGGGGGGGGAGTCTGGCCGCAGTATTTT. Combining the CDR3 with reference TRBV7-3 and TRBJ2-3 gives the whole variable domain GAGVSQTPSNKVTEKGKYVELRCDPISGHTALYWYRQSLGQGPEFLIYFQGTGAADDSGLPNDRFFAVRPEGSVSTLKIQRTERGDSAVYLCASSPGGGVWPQYFGPGTRLTVL.

This chain links TRBV5-6 with TRBJ2-3; a possible D gene is TRBD2 (6 bases). The ends were cut back, 4 bases at V and 3 bases at J, with 18 bases in the middle. The CDR3 length is 16 residues. Germline CDR1 is SGHDT and CDR2 is YYEEEE. CDR3 protein: CASSRLGRRRTDTQYF. DNA of the CDR3: TGTGCCAGCAGCCGCCTGGGGAGGAGGAGAACAGATACGCAGTATTTT.

The chain combines TRBV27 with TRBJ2-2; D is possibly TRBD2 (5 bases). CDR3 length: 15 residues. Trimming shortened V by 1 base and J by 7 bases, and 13 bases separated the two germline ends. Per germline, CDR1 MNHEY and CDR2 SMNVEV (reference sequence). The CDR3 DNA is TGTGCCAGCAGTTTATACGGGCTAGCTGGCGGGGAGCTGTTTTTT. Translation gives CASSLYGLAGGELFF.

By proportion, this clone is medium-sized (0.01 to 0.1%). The gene calls are TRBV4-1 and TRBJ2-5, with D perhaps TRBD2 (5 bases). This CDR3 is 13 amino acids long. Trimming cost V 4 bases and J 4 bases, with 10 bases left between them. Germline V gene data show CDR1 as MGHRA and CDR2 as YSYEKL. The CDR3 nucleotides read TGCGCCAGCAGCCGGACTCTGGGAGAGACCCAGTACTTC. Amino acid sequence: CASSRTLGETQYF.

The genes are TRBV27 and TRBJ1-2, with 10 bases aligning to TRBD1. Trimming at V came to 6 bases and at J to 3 bases, leaving 7 bases not matched to a gene. CDR3 length: 15 residues. CDR1 is MNHEY, CDR2 SMNVEV, per germline (reference sequence). The CDR3 nucleotides are TGTGCCAGCAGGTTTGAGACAGGGGGCGACTATGGCTACACCTTC. Its protein product is CASRFETGGDYGYTF.

V is TRBV7-3 and J is TRBJ2-1; the match to TRBD2 covers 8 bases. J lost 4 bases, V lost 5 bases, and 7 bases had no gene match. There are 15 residues in the CDR3. Germline V lookup: CDR1 SGHTA, CDR2 FQGTGA. The CDR3 is CASSRSSGRYNEQFF. DNA for the CDR3: TGTGCCAGCAGCCGCTCTAGCGGGCGGTACAATGAGCAGTTCTTC.

This clone was observed a single time. The V call is TRBV2, the J call TRBJ2-7; 9 bases line up with TRBD1. The CDR3 loop spans 15 amino acids. The germline V gene has CDR1 SNHLY and CDR2 FYNNEI. Unmatched junction bases numbered 6, after V lost 6 bases and J lost 0 bases. The CDR3 spells CASSATGGGSYEQYF. In DNA form, the CDR3 reads TGTGCCAGCAGCGCCACAGGGGGCGGCTCCTACGAGCAGTACTTC.

This chain connects TRBV29-1 to TRBJ2-1; 7 bases match TRBD1. The CDR3 spans 12 residues. Trimming at V came to 6 bases and at J to 2 bases, leaving 1 base not matched to a gene. CDR1 and CDR2 (germline): SQVTM, ANQGSEA. The CDR3 sequence: CSVQGAYNEQFF. DNA for the CDR3: TGCAGCGTCCAGGGGGCCTACAATGAGCAGTTCTTC.

The chain uses TRBV2 and TRBJ2-1; D might be TRBD2 (5 bases). This CDR3 has 13 residues. V lost 7 bases and J lost 9, with 16 bases in between. In germline, CDR1 is SNHLY, CDR2 FYNNEI. The CDR3 region is CASTRDTSSEQFF. The CDR3 DNA is TGTGCCAGCACTCGGGATACGAGTAGTGAGCAGTTCTTC.